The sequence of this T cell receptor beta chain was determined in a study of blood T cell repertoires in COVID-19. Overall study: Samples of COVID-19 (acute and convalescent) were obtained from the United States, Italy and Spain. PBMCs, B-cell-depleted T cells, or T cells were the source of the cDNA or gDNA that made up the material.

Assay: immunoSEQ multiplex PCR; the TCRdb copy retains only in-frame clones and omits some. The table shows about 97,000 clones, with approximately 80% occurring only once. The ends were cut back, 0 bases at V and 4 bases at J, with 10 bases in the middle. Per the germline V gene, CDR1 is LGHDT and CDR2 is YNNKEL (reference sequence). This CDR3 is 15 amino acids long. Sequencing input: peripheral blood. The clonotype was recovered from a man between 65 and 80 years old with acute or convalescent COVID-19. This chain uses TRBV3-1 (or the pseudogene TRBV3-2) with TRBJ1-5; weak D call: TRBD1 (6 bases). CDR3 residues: CASSQDTGQNQPQHF. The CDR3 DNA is TGTGCCAGCAGCCAAGATACCGGACAGAATCAGCCCCAGCATTTT.